The 21 T cell receptor beta chains listed next were all sequenced from one sample in a study of blood T cell repertoires in COVID-19. Measured with immunoSEQ multiplex PCR; TCRdb has only the in-frame clones, and not every one. The sample includes about 180,000 clones, approximately 88% of them seen just once. Sequenced material: PBMCs or T cells enriched from blood (not recorded which). The source of these receptors is a woman younger than 30 who had recovered from COVID-19.

V and J are TRBV3-1 (or the pseudogene TRBV3-2) and TRBJ2-1, with 12 positions matching TRBD2. Germline trimming cut 0 bases from V and 9 bases from J; bases unmatched to any gene: 6. CDR3 length equals 16 residues. CDR1 is LGHDT and CDR2 is YNNKEL in the germline V gene (reference sequence). This chain's CDR3 is CASSQERLAGDGEQFF. The CDR3 DNA follows: TGTGCCAGCAGCCAAGAGAGACTAGCGGGAGATGGTGAGCAGTTCTTC.

The chain links TRBV6-5 to TRBJ2-1; 9 nucleotides align to TRBD2. The CDR3 spans 14 residues. The trim removed 2 bases at V and 9 bases at J, leaving 5 bases unmatched. From germline, CDR1 is MNHEY and CDR2 SVGAGI. CDR3 coding DNA: TGTGCCAGCAGTTACGGTAGCGGGAGCAGTGAGCAGTTCTTC. This encodes CASSYGSGSSEQFF.

V is TRBV6-5 and J is TRBJ2-7, with TRBD1 matching over 8 bases. CDR3 length equals 14 residues. The germline gives CDR1 MNHEY, CDR2 SVGAGI. V lost 7 bases to trimming and J lost 1 base; unmatched junction nucleotides: 6. The CDR3 nucleotides are TGTGCCAGCACACCCGGGACAGGTTCCTACGAGCAGTACTTC. Its translation: CASTPGTGSYEQYF.

In this sample, this clone turned up a few times. The rearrangement joins TRBV29-1 to TRBJ2-3, with a possible D match to TRBD2 (6 bases). The CDR3 has 14 residues. Trimming removed 8 bases from V and 1 base from J, with 16 bases in between. The V gene's germline CDR1 is SQVTM and CDR2 ANQGSEA. Written as DNA, the CDR3 is TGCAGCACCACGGGGGATGTTGGCACAGATACGCAGTATTTT. The encoded protein is CSTTGDVGTDTQYF.

This chain uses TRBV4-3 with TRBJ2-7; TRBD2 matches at 11 bases. Germline V gene data show CDR1 as LGHNA and CDR2 as YSLEER. The V segment lost 1 base and the J segment 4 bases; nucleotides outside the gene matches: 6. The CDR3 sequence is 16 residues long. In DNA form, the CDR3 reads TGCGCCAGCAGCCAAGCCACTAGCGGGGGTGTGTACGAGCAGTACTTC. Translated: CASSQATSGGVYEQYF.

The chain recombines TRBV7-8 with TRBJ1-4, with D possibly TRBD1 on 5 matching bases. Between the trimmed V and J ends, which lost 5 bases and 8 bases, there was a span of 15 bases. From germline, CDR1 is SGHVS and CDR2 FQNEAQ. The CDR3 has 14 residues. Here the CDR3 DNA reads TGTGCCAGCAGCCCCTGGCAGGGCCAAGAAAAACTGTTTTTT. It yields the protein CASSPWQGQEKLFF.

This chain connects TRBV3-1 (or the pseudogene TRBV3-2) to TRBJ1-3; D gene unclear. The CDR3 contains 14 residues. Between the trimmed V and J ends, which lost 1 base and 2 bases, there was a span of 6 bases. Germline CDR1 LGHDT, CDR2 YNNKEL (reference sequence). CDR3 bases: TGTGCCAGCAGCCAAGGCGGGGCTGGAAACACCATATATTTT. Its protein is CASSQGGAGNTIYF.

The rearrangement joins TRBV6-6 to TRBJ1-5; D uncertain. The V gene's germline CDR1 is MNHNY and CDR2 SVGAGI (reference sequence). With 10 bases removed from V and 3 bases from J, the gap between germline ends came to 13 bases. This CDR3 contains 13 residues. The CDR3 sequence is CATLGAINQPQHF. Here the CDR3 DNA reads TGTGCCACCCTTGGAGCTATCAATCAGCCCCAGCATTTT.

The CDR3 sequence: CASSRGGDSGNTIYF. In DNA form, the CDR3 reads TGTGCCAGCAGTCGGGGGGGGGACTCTGGAAACACCATATATTTT. V is TRBV4-2 and J is TRBJ1-3, with D maybe TRBD1 (5 bases). CDR1 is LGHNA, CDR2 YNFKEQ, per germline. The CDR3 is 15 residues long. Deletions cut 6 bases from V and 0 bases from J, with 12 bases between.

CDR3 sequence reads: CASSYSYEQYF. The CDR3 coding sequence is TGTGCCAGCAGCTACAGCTACGAGCAGTACTTC. This sequence joins TRBV12-3 or TRBV12-4 and TRBJ2-7; no definite D call. The CDR3 is made up of 11 amino acids. Trimming stripped 6 bases from V and 3 bases from J, with 6 bases between.

The rearrangement joins TRBV3-1 (or the pseudogene TRBV3-2) to TRBJ1-2, with D tentatively TRBD1 (5 bases). The V gene's germline CDR1 is LGHDT and CDR2 YNNKEL (reference sequence). With 2 bases removed from V and 7 bases from J, the gap between germline ends came to 20 bases. CDR3 length: 16 residues. CDR3 protein: CASSQSAQGLGTGYTF. The CDR3 DNA reads TGTGCCAGCAGCCAATCGGCCCAGGGTTTAGGTACTGGCTACACCTTC.

Written as DNA, the CDR3 is TGTGCCAGCAGTTTGGCTCCGGGAAGTGCTGAAGCTTTCTTT. Amino acids: CASSLAPGSAEAFF. The chain combines TRBV27 with TRBJ1-1; D is unresolved. The CDR3 consists of 14 residues. CDR1 is MNHEY and CDR2 is SMNVEV in the germline V gene (reference sequence). V gave up 3 bases and J gave up 6 bases, with 14 bases separating them.

This rearrangement joins TRBV10-3 to TRBJ1-1; TRBD1 matches 7 bases. Germline trimming cut 5 bases from V and 5 bases from J; bases unmatched to any gene: 5. Germline assignment: CDR1 ENHRY and CDR2 SYGVKD. The CDR3 totals 13 residues. CDR3 sequence (DNA): TGTGCCATCAGTCGGCAGGGGGAAACTGAAGCTTTCTTT. Its protein product is CAISRQGETEAFF.

The genes are TRBV30 and TRBJ1-2, with a weak D call TRBD1 (6 bases). This CDR3 comprises 14 residues. V lost 2 bases to trimming and J lost 7 bases, with 17 bases between them. CDR1 and CDR2 from the germline V gene are GTSNPN and SVGIG (reference sequence). The CDR3 here is CAWSFGRGLGGYTF. DNA of the CDR3: TGTGCCTGGAGTTTCGGCAGGGGTCTGGGTGGCTACACCTTC.

The chain uses TRBV9 and TRBJ2-5; tentative D call: TRBD2 (5 bases). The V gene's germline CDR1 is SGDLS and CDR2 YYNGEE. The CDR3 contains 14 residues. V was shortened by 1 base and J by 4 bases, with 11 bases between the two germline ends. CDR3: CASSVYRDSETQYF. The CDR3 nucleotides are TGTGCCAGCAGCGTATATCGGGATTCAGAGACCCAGTACTTC.

The rearrangement links TRBV5-1 to TRBJ1-2; D might be TRBD1 (5 bases). V shed 4 bases and J shed 2 bases, with 9 bases lying between them. Germline CDR1 reads SGHRS; CDR2 reads YFSETQ. CDR3 length equals 13 residues. The CDR3 nucleotides are TGCGCCAGCAGCGCGGGGCAGAACTATGGCTACACCTTC. Protein product: CASSAGQNYGYTF.

The V call is TRBV19, the J call TRBJ2-1, with TRBD2 matching 8 bases. Germline V gene sequence: CDR1 LNHDA, CDR2 SQIVND (reference sequence). Germline trimming cut 3 bases from V and 6 bases from J; bases unmatched to any gene: 10. The CDR3 length is 16 residues. The CDR3 loop is CASSIHFREGSNEQFF. Written as DNA, the CDR3 is TGTGCCAGTAGTATTCATTTCCGGGAGGGAAGCAATGAGCAGTTCTTC.

This clone was detected a few times. The chain links TRBV18 to TRBJ1-2, with D perhaps TRBD1 (5 bases). This CDR3 contains 13 residues. Per germline, CDR1 KGHSH and CDR2 LQKENI. V was trimmed by 3 bases and J by 5 bases, leaving 10 bases between them. CDR3: CASSPIRQYGYTF. CDR3 DNA: TGTGCCAGCTCACCCATCAGACAGTATGGCTACACCTTC.

This chain links TRBV11-2 with TRBJ1-2, with D hard to call. Germline CDR1 and CDR2: SGHAT and FQNNGV. The CDR3 covers 16 residues. V was trimmed by 3 bases and J by 7 bases, leaving 21 bases between them. The CDR3 nucleotides read TGTGCCAGCAGCTTGGGCGCCAGTTATTCGGGAGGTGGCTACACCTTC. It yields the protein CASSLGASYSGGGYTF. Full variable domain (rest looked up from reference TRBV11-2 and TRBJ1-2): EAGVAQSPRYKIIEKRQSVAFWCNPISGHATLYWYQQILGQGPKLLIQFQNNGVVDDSQLPKDRFSAERLKGVDSTLKIQPAKLEDSAVYLCASSLGASYSGGGYTFGSGTRLTVV.

The gene calls are TRBV5-4 and TRBJ1-1, with D maybe TRBD1 (6 bases). The ends were cut back, 4 bases at V and 4 bases at J, with 14 bases in the middle. This CDR3 spans 14 amino acids. Germline V lookup: CDR1 SGHNT, CDR2 YYREEE (reference sequence). DNA for the CDR3: TGTGCCAGCAGCCTTGGTACAGGGCCCACTGAAGCTTTCTTT. The encoded protein is CASSLGTGPTEAFF.

V gene TRBV7-2 combines with J gene TRBJ1-2; TRBD1 agrees at 7 bases. Trimming removed 1 base from V and 0 bases from J; junction bases left unmatched: 2. The CDR3 totals 15 residues. The germline V gene encodes CDR1 SGHTA and CDR2 FQGNSA. As DNA, the CDR3 is TGTGCCAGCAGCTTAGGGCAGGGGGCTAACTATGGCTACACCTTC. Translated: CASSLGQGANYGYTF.